Each of the 30 T cell receptor beta chains below was sequenced from the same sample in a study of cytomegalovirus exposure and HLA in healthy donors. With 60 Vbeta and 13 Jbeta primers, the PCR was carried out. Here immunoSEQ multiplex PCR was the method, and the copy in TCRdb shows in-frame clones only, minus some. The profile covers about 130,000 clones, with over 70% appearing a single time and over 2% taken by the ten largest. Sequences were obtained from PBMCs. The source is a woman aged 55-69 years in good health and CMV-seropositive.

This clone was seen a few times. J is TRBJ1-1 and V is TRBV5-4, with 8 bases aligning to TRBD1. Germline V CDR1 and CDR2: SGHNT, YYREEE (reference sequence). CDR3 size: 15 residues. The trim removed 4 bases at V and 2 bases at J, leaving 7 bases unmatched. CDR3 sequence (DNA): TGTGCCAGCAGCCTCAGGACAGGGTCTAACACTGAAGCTTTCTTT. Translation gives CASSLRTGSNTEAFF. Full variable domain (outside the CDR3, taken from reference TRBV5-4 and TRBJ1-1): ETGVTQSPTHLIKTRGQQVTLRCSSQSGHNTVSWYQQALGQGPQFIFQYYREEENGRGNFPPRFSGLQFPNYSSELNVNALELDDSALYLCASSLRTGSNTEAFFGQGTRLTVV.

This rearrangement joins TRBV11-2 to TRBJ1-5; no definite D call. V was clipped by 4 bases and J by 1 base, with 5 bases between them. Germline CDR1 is SGHAT and CDR2 is FQNNGV. The CDR3 covers 13 residues. The CDR3 nucleotides are TGTGCCAGCAGCTCCCAAAGCAATCAGCCCCAGCATTTT. Amino acid sequence: CASSSQSNQPQHF.

CDR3 sequence (DNA): TGTGCCAGCAGCCCCCCCGCAGGGGATACGCAGTATTTT. As protein: CASSPPAGDTQYF. The genes are TRBV11-3 and TRBJ2-3, with D possibly matching TRBD1 (5 bases). Trimming took 5 bases from V and 6 from J, leaving 12 bases between them. The CDR3 runs to 13 residues. Germline V CDR1 and CDR2: SGHNT, YENEEA.

V is TRBV6-5 and J is TRBJ1-6; 9 bases are shared with TRBD1. The CDR3 length is 14 residues. The germline V gene has CDR1 MNHEY and CDR2 SVGAGI. V was clipped by 7 bases and J by 7 bases; unmatched bases: 5. The CDR3 is CASTLTGGNSPLHF. The DNA for the CDR3 is TGTGCCAGCACCCTGACAGGGGGAAATTCACCCCTCCACTTT.

Only a few counts were recorded for this clone. The J gene is TRBJ2-2, the V gene TRBV14; D might be TRBD1 (5 bases). This CDR3 is 14 amino acids long. V gave up 1 base and J gave up 4 bases, with 7 bases separating them. Germline V gene sequence: CDR1 SGHDN, CDR2 FVKESK. CDR3 protein: CASSQGRGTGELFF. CDR3 coding DNA: TGTGCCAGCAGCCAAGGAAGGGGCACCGGGGAGCTGTTTTTT.

This clone was picked up a small number of times. The rearrangement joins TRBV14 to TRBJ2-7, with a possible D match to TRBD2 (6 bases). Germline V gene data show CDR1 as SGHDN and CDR2 as FVKESK. V was clipped by 4 bases and J by 5 bases, with 18 bases between them. The CDR3 runs 15 residues. Here the CDR3 reads CASSPPGGFPHEQYF. In DNA form, the CDR3 reads TGTGCCAGCAGCCCCCCCGGAGGGTTTCCCCACGAGCAGTACTTC.

This clone was seen at least ten times. V and J are TRBV9 and TRBJ1-2, with TRBD1 matching over 12 bases. The trim removed 3 bases at V and 4 bases at J, leaving 7 bases unmatched. The CDR3 totals 16 residues. Germline CDR1 is SGDLS and CDR2 is YYNGEE. In DNA, the CDR3 is TGTGCCAGCAGCGAAACCGGGACAGGGGGCCCCTATGGCTACACCTTC. Residues: CASSETGTGGPYGYTF.

V is TRBV7-3 and J is TRBJ2-1; 9 bases fit TRBD1. The germline CDR1 and CDR2 sequences are SGHTA and FQGTGA. This CDR3 has 14 amino acids. Trimming cost V 4 bases and J 7 bases; bases outside gene matches: 5. The CDR3 spells CASSWDRARNEQFF. CDR3 DNA: TGTGCCAGCAGCTGGGACAGGGCTCGGAATGAGCAGTTCTTC.

This sequence joins TRBV6-5 and TRBJ1-5; D remains unclear. This CDR3 region has 16 residues. Germline V gene lookup returns CDR1 MNHEY and CDR2 SVGAGI. V was pared by 0 bases and J by 1 base, with 10 bases between. CDR3 coding DNA: TGTGCCAGCAGTTACTCGGGCTTTTCAAGCAATCAGCCCCAGCATTTT. It codes for CASSYSGFSSNQPQHF.

This chain links TRBV27 with TRBJ1-5; 11 bases match TRBD1. The J segment lost 0 bases and the V segment lost 4 bases, leaving 8 bases of the junction unmatched. CDR1 and CDR2 (germline): MNHEY, SMNVEV (reference sequence). The CDR3 extends over 18 amino acids. The CDR3: CASSSRTGGSFSNQPQHF. The CDR3 DNA sequence: TGTGCCAGCAGTTCAAGGACAGGGGGCTCCTTTAGCAATCAGCCCCAGCATTTT.

This clone came up a few times. The rearrangement links TRBV7-9 to TRBJ2-3; D may be TRBD2 (7 bases). CDR3 length: 17 residues. CDR1 and CDR2 from the germline V gene are SEHNR and FQNEAQ (reference sequence). The V end was cut by 1 base, the J end by 2 bases, with 16 bases between. The CDR3 is CASSLGRGGGSTDTQYF. In DNA form, the CDR3 reads TGTGCCAGCAGCTTAGGACGCGGCGGGGGCTCCACAGATACGCAGTATTTT.

The rearrangement joins TRBV15 to TRBJ2-5; D remains unclear. The CDR3 covers 15 residues. The ends were cut back, 0 bases at V and 0 bases at J, with 8 bases in the middle. The germline CDR1 and CDR2 sequences are LNHNV and YYDKDF (reference sequence). CDR3 nucleotide sequence: TGTGCCACCAGCAGAGATAATGGCCACCAAGAGACCCAGTACTTC. Translation: CATSRDNGHQETQYF.

This clone was observed a handful of times. The chain couples TRBV4-1 to TRBJ2-7; TRBD2 matches at 9 bases. The CDR3 is 16 amino acids. Trimming cost V 1 base and J 0 bases; bases outside gene matches: 4. CDR1 is MGHRA, CDR2 YSYEKL, per germline. This CDR3 is CASSQGAAGGSYEQYF. The CDR3 DNA sequence: TGCGCCAGCAGCCAAGGAGCAGCGGGGGGCTCCTACGAGCAGTACTTC.

V gene TRBV28 combines with J gene TRBJ2-7; TRBD1 might be the D (6 bases). V lost 6 bases and J 6 bases, leaving 18 bases between the germline ends. The CDR3 is 14 amino acids. CDR1 is MDHEN, CDR2 SYDVKM, per germline. CDR3 bases: TGTGCCAGCAGCATGGCGGTGGGGGCAGGCGAGCAGTACTTC. It yields the protein CASSMAVGAGEQYF.

The V gene is TRBV7-5, the J gene TRBJ1-4. TRBV7-5 counts as a pseudogene. The CDR3 length is 13 residues. In nucleotides, the CDR3 is TGTGCCAGTTGGGGGGGTACTAATGAAAAACTGTTTTTT. Translation: CASWGGTNEKLFF.

The V and J genes are TRBV19 and TRBJ1-4, with unresolved D. The V gene's germline CDR1 is LNHDA and CDR2 SQIVND (reference sequence). With 6 bases removed from V and 0 bases from J, the gap between germline ends came to 5 bases. The CDR3 consists of 13 residues. Here the CDR3 reads CASRRPTNEKLFF. CDR3 sequence (DNA): TGTGCCAGTAGGCGTCCAACTAATGAAAAACTGTTTTTT.

This rearrangement joins TRBV11-2 to TRBJ1-1; 9 bases are a match to TRBD1. This CDR3 contains 14 residues. Germline CDR1 and CDR2: SGHAT and FQNNGV. J was trimmed by 6 bases and V by 5 bases; bases with no gene match: 7. In nucleotides, the CDR3 is TGTGCCAGCAGCCTCGGGACAGGGACAGCTGAAGCTTTCTTT. Translating it yields CASSLGTGTAEAFF.

CDR3 loop: CASSWGPQETQYF. In DNA form, the CDR3 reads TGTGCCAGCAGCTGGGGGCCTCAAGAGACCCAGTACTTC. V usage is TRBV11-3 and J usage is TRBJ2-5; D possibly corresponds to TRBD1 (6 bases). The CDR3 is 13 amino acids. Germline lookup yields CDR1 SGHNT and CDR2 YENEEA. With 4 bases removed from V and 2 bases from J, the gap between germline ends came to 8 bases.

CDR3 nucleotide sequence: TGTGCCAGCAGTTACCGTCCGGGTCTTGATCAGCCCCAGCATTTT. Protein product: CASSYRPGLDQPQHF. The gene calls are TRBV6-6 and TRBJ1-5; D is ambiguous. With 2 bases removed from V and 5 bases from J, the gap between germline ends came to 13 bases. Germline loops: CDR1 MNHNY, CDR2 SVGAGI (reference sequence). This CDR3 comprises 15 residues.

This clone was detected a few times. The chain uses TRBV19 and TRBJ1-2; tentatively, D is TRBD1 (6 bases). V lost 8 bases and J lost 3, with 13 bases in between. The CDR3 has 13 residues. CDR1 is LNHDA and CDR2 is SQIVND in the germline V gene (reference sequence). CDR3 DNA: TGTGCCAGTGCGGAGGGGGGGGACTATGGCTACACCTTC. Its protein product is CASAEGGDYGYTF.

The chain joins TRBV29-1 to TRBJ1-4; D not certain. The CDR3 contains 13 residues. Trimming shortened V by 5 bases and J by 8 bases, and 15 bases separated the two germline ends. Germline V gene lookup returns CDR1 SQVTM and CDR2 ANQGSEA. The CDR3 sequence is CSVIVGGSEKLFF. In DNA form, the CDR3 reads TGCAGCGTTATTGTAGGAGGTAGCGAAAAACTGTTTTTT.

The J gene is TRBJ2-5, the V gene TRBV6-5; weak D call: TRBD2 (7 bases). The germline CDR1 and CDR2 sequences are MNHEY and SVGAGI. The CDR3 has 15 amino acids. V lost 1 base to trimming and J lost 1 base, with 10 bases between them. The CDR3 DNA sequence: TGTGCCAGCAGTTACTTGGCGGGGGCCCAAGAGACCCAGTACTTC. This sequence encodes CASSYLAGAQETQYF.

The chain has TRBV6-6 and TRBJ2-7; D may be TRBD2 (6 bases). The CDR3 length is 15 residues. The V and J ends lost 5 bases and 2 bases respectively, with 16 bases between them. Germline CDR1 reads MNHNY; CDR2 reads SVGAGI (reference sequence). The CDR3 spells CASSPLGGGAYEQYF. The CDR3, as DNA: TGTGCCAGCAGTCCTCTCGGGGGTGGCGCCTACGAGCAGTACTTC.

Details on this clone: The identical CDR3 is also encoded by other nucleotide sequences in the sample. The rearrangement joins TRBV10-3 to TRBJ1-6; D is uncertain. This CDR3 spans 15 amino acids. Germline V gene sequence: CDR1 ENHRY, CDR2 SYGVKD. Deletions cut 3 bases from V and 0 bases from J, with 6 bases between. DNA of the CDR3: TGTGCCATCAGTGACCGGAGCTCCTATAATTCACCCCTCCACTTT. This encodes CAISDRSSYNSPLHF.

This clone was detected only a few times. The gene calls are TRBV6-5 and TRBJ2-1; tentatively, D is TRBD2 (6 bases). V was clipped by 2 bases and J by 6 bases, with 14 bases between them. There are 15 residues in the CDR3. Per the germline V gene, CDR1 is MNHEY and CDR2 is SVGAGI. This chain's CDR3 is CASSYRPRRGNEQFF. The CDR3 coding sequence is TGTGCCAGCAGTTACCGACCTCGGAGGGGCAATGAGCAGTTCTTC.

The chain is built from TRBV5-4 and TRBJ2-1, with TRBD1 identical over 11 bases. Germline loops: CDR1 SGHNT, CDR2 YYREEE (reference sequence). J gave up 8 bases and V 5 bases, and 6 bases lay outside the gene matches. The CDR3 spans 14 residues. The CDR3 coding sequence is TGTGCCAGCAGTTGGACAGGGGGCAAGGATGAGCAGTTCTTC. Translating gives CASSWTGGKDEQFF.

A note on this clone: The conserved phenylalanine or tryptophan is not found at the CDR3 terminus, so this likely reflects a read error. The chain couples TRBV5-8 to TRBJ1-2; unclear D gene. Germline loops: CDR1 SGHTS, CDR2 YDEGEE. CDR3 length: 12 residues. The V end was cut by 1 base, the J end by 7 bases, with 8 bases between. The chain's CDR3 is CASSLWEGGYTI. The CDR3 nucleotides are TGTGCCAGCAGCTTGTGGGAGGGTGGCTACACCATC.

This clone appeared a single time. The rearrangement links TRBV14 to TRBJ2-5; 7 positions match TRBD2. Looked up from germline, CDR1 is SGHDN and CDR2 is FVKESK. The junction had 5 bases not matched to a gene; V was cut back by 8 bases and J by 5 bases. This CDR3 region has 12 residues. The CDR3 DNA is TGTGCCAGCGGCCCTAGCGGCGAGACCCAGTACTTC. It codes for CASGPSGETQYF.

The rearrangement links TRBV5-8 to TRBJ1-6; D gene unclear. Germline values: CDR1 SGHTS, CDR2 YDEGEE. Trimming pared 0 bases from V and 0 bases from J, leaving 10 bases between. The CDR3 extends over 17 amino acids. The CDR3 sequence is CASSLDVGSSYNSPLHF. The CDR3 nucleotides read TGTGCCAGCAGCTTGGACGTTGGGAGCTCCTATAATTCACCCCTCCACTTT.

This clone occurred a few times. V usage is TRBV27 and J usage is TRBJ1-2; 11 positions match TRBD1. The CDR3 covers 16 residues. V dropped 5 bases and J dropped 5; count of bases not matched to a gene: 10. In germline, CDR1 is MNHEY, CDR2 SMNVEV (reference sequence). The CDR3 region is CASSPTPGQGEYGYTF. CDR3 nucleotides: TGTGCCAGCAGTCCGACCCCGGGACAGGGGGAATATGGCTACACCTTC.